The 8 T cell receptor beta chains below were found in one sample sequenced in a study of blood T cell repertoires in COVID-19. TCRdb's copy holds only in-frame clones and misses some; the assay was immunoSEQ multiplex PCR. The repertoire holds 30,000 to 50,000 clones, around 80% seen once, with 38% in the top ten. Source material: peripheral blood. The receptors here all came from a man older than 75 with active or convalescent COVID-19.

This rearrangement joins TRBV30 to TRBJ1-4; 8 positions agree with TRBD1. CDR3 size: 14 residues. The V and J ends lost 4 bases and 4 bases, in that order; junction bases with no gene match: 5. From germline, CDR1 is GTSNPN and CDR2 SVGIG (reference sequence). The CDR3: CAWIRTGNNEKLFF. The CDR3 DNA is TGTGCCTGGATCCGGACAGGGAATAATGAAAAACTGTTTTTT.

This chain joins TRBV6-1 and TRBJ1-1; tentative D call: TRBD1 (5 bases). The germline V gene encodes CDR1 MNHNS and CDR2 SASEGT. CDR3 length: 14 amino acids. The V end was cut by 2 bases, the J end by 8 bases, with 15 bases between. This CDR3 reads CASSELEAGIEAFF. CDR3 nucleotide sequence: TGTGCCAGCAGTGAATTAGAGGCAGGGATCGAAGCTTTCTTT.

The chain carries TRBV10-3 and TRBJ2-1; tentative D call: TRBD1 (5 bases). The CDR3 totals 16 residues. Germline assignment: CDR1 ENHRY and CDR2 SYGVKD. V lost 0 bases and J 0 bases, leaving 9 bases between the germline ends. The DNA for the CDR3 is TGTGCCATCAGTGAGTCTACAGGCAACTCCTACAATGAGCAGTTCTTC. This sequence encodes CAISESTGNSYNEQFF.

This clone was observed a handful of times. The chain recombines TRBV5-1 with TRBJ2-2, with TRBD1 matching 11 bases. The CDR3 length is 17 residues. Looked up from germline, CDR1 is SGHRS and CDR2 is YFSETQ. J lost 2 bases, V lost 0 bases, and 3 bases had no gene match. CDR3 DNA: TGCGCCAGCAGCTTGGCAGGACAGGGGGCCAACACCGGGGAGCTGTTTTTT. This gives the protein CASSLAGQGANTGELFF.

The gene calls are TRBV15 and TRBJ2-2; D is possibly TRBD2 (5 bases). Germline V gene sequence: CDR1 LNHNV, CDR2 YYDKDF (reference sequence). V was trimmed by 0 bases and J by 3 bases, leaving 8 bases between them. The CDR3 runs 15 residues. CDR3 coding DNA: TGTGCCACCAGCAGAGATATAGCGTACACCGGGGAGCTGTTTTTT. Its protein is CATSRDIAYTGELFF.

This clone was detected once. CDR3 coding DNA: TGTGCCAGCAGCCAATCGGCAGGTGGGGAGCAGTTCTTC. Its protein product is CASSQSAGGEQFF. The V call is TRBV3-1 (or the pseudogene TRBV3-2), the J call TRBJ2-1; no clear D. Deletions cut 2 bases from V and 10 bases from J, with 12 bases between. Germline V lookup: CDR1 LGHDT, CDR2 YNNKEL (reference sequence). CDR3 length equals 13 residues.

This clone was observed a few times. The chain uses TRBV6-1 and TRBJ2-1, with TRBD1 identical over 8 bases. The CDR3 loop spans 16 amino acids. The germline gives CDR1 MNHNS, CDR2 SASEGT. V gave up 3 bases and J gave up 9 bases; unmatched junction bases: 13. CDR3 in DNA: TGTGCCAGCAGTGAGAACCAGGGGGCTTATTTGACTGAGCAGTTCTTC. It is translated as CASSENQGAYLTEQFF.

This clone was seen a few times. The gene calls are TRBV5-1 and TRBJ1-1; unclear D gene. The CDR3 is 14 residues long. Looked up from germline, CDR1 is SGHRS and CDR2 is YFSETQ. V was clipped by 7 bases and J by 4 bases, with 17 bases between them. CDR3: CASHIGGHGTEAFF. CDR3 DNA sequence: TGCGCCAGCCATATCGGAGGGCACGGCACTGAAGCTTTCTTT.